These 20 T cell receptor beta chains share one sample of origin, sequenced in a study of blood T cell repertoires in COVID-19. Some clones are missing from TCRdb's copy, which holds only in-frame ones; the method was immunoSEQ multiplex PCR. The sample shows over 100,000 clones, 70% to 90% of them seen only once. Sequencing was performed on peripheral blood. The receptors stem from a man in his forties with acute or convalescent COVID-19.

In its sample, this clone was seen once. The rearrangement links TRBV5-1 to TRBJ2-5; no firm D call. Trimming left V 2 bases short and J 5 bases short, with 25 bases between. There are 18 residues in the CDR3. Germline CDR1 is SGHRS and CDR2 is YFSETQ. Here the CDR3 DNA reads TGCGCCAGCAGCTTCGTCGGCAGCGTAGGTCCAAATGCGGAGACCCAGTACTTC. Its protein is CASSFVGSVGPNAETQYF.

J is TRBJ2-2 and V is TRBV24-1; D is undetermined. From germline, CDR1 is KGHDR and CDR2 SFDVKD. The CDR3 consists of 17 residues. With 4 bases removed from V and 6 bases from J, the gap between germline ends came to 20 bases. The CDR3 here is CATSDNTAYLASGELFF. The CDR3 region has the DNA TGTGCCACCAGTGACAACACAGCTTACCTCGCGTCCGGGGAGCTGTTTTTT.

The genes are TRBV30 and TRBJ2-1; 8 nucleotides match TRBD1. Germline V gives CDR1 GTSNPN, CDR2 SVGIG (reference sequence). V lost 3 bases and J lost 7; bases outside the gene matches: 8. This CDR3 region has 14 residues. The CDR3 reads CAWRLQGAGNEQFF. The CDR3, as DNA: TGTGCCTGGAGGCTGCAGGGGGCGGGTAATGAGCAGTTCTTC. The whole variable domain, filled in from reference TRBV30 and TRBJ2-1, reads SQTIHQWPATLVQPVGSPLSLECTVEGTSNPNLYWYRQAAGRGLQLLFYSVGIGQISSEVPQNLSASRPQDRQFILSSKKLLLSDSGFYLCAWRLQGAGNEQFFGPGTRLTVL.

The chain is built from TRBV30 and TRBJ1-2; 8 nucleotides agree with TRBD1. CDR1 GTSNPN and CDR2 SVGIG come from the germline V gene (reference sequence). V was pared by 5 bases and J by 4 bases, with 12 bases of the junction left unmatched. The CDR3 loop spans 15 amino acids. The CDR3 spells CAWVPVAGGIYGYTF. CDR3 DNA: TGTGCCTGGGTCCCCGTGGCAGGGGGCATCTATGGCTACACCTTC.

The chain recombines TRBV25-1 with TRBJ1-3; D remains unclear. CDR1 and CDR2 from the germline V gene are MGHDK and SYGVNS. The CDR3 runs to 16 residues. V was cut by 0 bases and J by 4 bases, with 13 bases left in between. The CDR3 sequence is CASSEYPYRSGNTIYF. The CDR3 nucleotides read TGTGCCAGCAGTGAATATCCCTATCGTTCGGGAAACACCATATATTTT.

The V and J genes are TRBV19 and TRBJ1-4; D not resolved. Germline CDR1 reads LNHDA; CDR2 reads SQIVND (reference sequence). The length of the CDR3 is 16 residues. Trimming shortened V by 5 bases and J by 7 bases, and 20 bases separated the two germline ends. The CDR3 spells CASSGGRTSTGEKLFF. CDR3 in DNA: TGTGCCAGTAGTGGAGGCCGAACAAGTACTGGTGAAAAACTGTTTTTT.

This clone appeared a few times. The V call is TRBV10-3, the J call TRBJ1-3; D is perhaps TRBD1 (5 bases). The germline gives CDR1 ENHRY, CDR2 SYGVKD. Between the trimmed V and J ends, which lost 2 bases and 0 bases, there was a span of 8 bases. This CDR3 is 15 amino acids long. CDR3 amino acids: CAISERGNSGNTIYF. In DNA form, the CDR3 reads TGTGCCATCAGTGAGAGGGGAAACTCTGGAAACACCATATATTTT.

The chain uses TRBV5-6 and TRBJ1-2; 8 bases are shared with TRBD1. Looked up from germline, CDR1 is SGHDT and CDR2 is YYEEEE. Losses at the gene ends were 2 bases for V and 5 bases for J; bases not matched to a gene: 5. This CDR3 contains 14 residues. The DNA of the CDR3 is TGTGCCAGCAGCTTTGTGGACAGGGAATATGGCTACACCTTC. It translates to CASSFVDREYGYTF. Full variable domain (missing parts from reference TRBV5-6 and TRBJ1-2): DAGVTQSPTHLIKTRGQQVTLRCSPKSGHDTVSWYQQALGQGPQFIFQYYEEEERQRGNFPDRFSGHQFPNYSSELNVNALLLGDSALYLCASSFVDREYGYTFGSGTRLTVV.

The J gene is TRBJ2-5, the V gene TRBV3-1 (or the pseudogene TRBV3-2); 9 positions match TRBD2. The V and J ends lost 1 base and 7 bases, in that order; junction bases with no gene match: 13. This CDR3 is built from 17 residues. Germline V gives CDR1 LGHDT, CDR2 YNNKEL (reference sequence). The CDR3, as DNA: TGTGCCAGCAGCCAAGGGGCTAGCGGGGCTCGGGGGGGGACCCAGTACTTC. Translation gives CASSQGASGARGGTQYF.

The V and J genes are TRBV28 and TRBJ2-1, with 7 bases fitting TRBD1. Trimming at V came to 7 bases and at J to 1 base, leaving 4 bases not matched to a gene. The germline CDR1 and CDR2 sequences are MDHEN and SYDVKM. The CDR3 length is 14 residues. CDR3 nucleotides: TGTGCCAGCACTTCAGGGGGTTCCTACAATGAGCAGTTCTTC. This sequence encodes CASTSGGSYNEQFF.

This clone appeared a single time. The CDR3 sequence is CASSSPPGGQGGSPLHF. As DNA, the CDR3 is TGTGCCAGCAGCTCCCCCCCGGGGGGACAGGGAGGATCACCCCTCCACTTT. The rearrangement joins TRBV7-9 to TRBJ1-6; TRBD1 matches 9 bases. The J segment lost 10 bases and the V segment lost 4 bases, leaving 14 bases of the junction unmatched. CDR3 length equals 17 residues. Looked up from germline, CDR1 is SEHNR and CDR2 is FQNEAQ (reference sequence).

The chain links TRBV29-1 to TRBJ2-1, with TRBD2 identical over 10 bases. The V segment lost 7 bases and the J segment 7 bases; nucleotides outside the gene matches: 7. The CDR3 extends over 13 amino acids. Germline loops: CDR1 SQVTM, CDR2 ANQGSEA. The CDR3 DNA reads TGCAGCGGAGCTAGCGGGAGTGGAAATGAGCAGTTCTTC. Translating it yields CSGASGSGNEQFF.

The CDR3 DNA is TGTGCCAGCAGTTACACTTGGACGGACAAAGCTTTCTTT. This translates into CASSYTWTDKAFF. The rearrangement uses TRBV6-5 and TRBJ1-1; tentatively, D is TRBD1 (5 bases). This CDR3 contains 13 residues. Between the trimmed V and J ends, which lost 2 bases and 9 bases, there was a span of 13 bases. Germline CDR1 is MNHEY and CDR2 is SVGAGI.

The chain joins TRBV15 to TRBJ2-5; D might be TRBD2 (6 bases). Germline CDR1 is LNHNV and CDR2 is YYDKDF (reference sequence). V lost 2 bases and J lost 5, with 15 bases in between. This CDR3 contains 15 residues. Here the CDR3 DNA reads TGTGCCACCAGCAGACGGAGGGACGCTCTTGAGACCCAGTACTTC. This encodes CATSRRRDALETQYF.

This chain uses TRBV7-9 with TRBJ1-1; D is perhaps TRBD1 (6 bases). CDR1 SEHNR and CDR2 FQNEAQ come from the germline V gene (reference sequence). This CDR3 has 14 amino acids. V shed 5 bases and J shed 4 bases, with 14 bases lying between them. In DNA form, the CDR3 reads TGTGCCAGCAGCCCGGGGCAGGGGCTCACTGAAGCTTTCTTT. Its protein is CASSPGQGLTEAFF.

This CDR3 is CASSGGDNSPLHF. The CDR3, as DNA: TGCGCCAGCAGTGGGGGCGATAATTCACCCCTCCACTTT. The chain is built from TRBV10-2 and TRBJ1-6, with a weak D call TRBD1 (5 bases). Trimming pared 4 bases from V and 5 bases from J, leaving 6 bases between. Per germline, CDR1 WSHSY and CDR2 SAAADI. This CDR3 has 13 residues.

The V gene is TRBV6-5, the J gene TRBJ2-3, with 7 bases fitting TRBD2. J lost 4 bases, V lost 6 bases, and 10 bases had no gene match. The germline V gene has CDR1 MNHEY and CDR2 SVGAGI. The CDR3 has 15 residues. This CDR3 is CASRGAGSWPDTQYF. CDR3 sequence (DNA): TGTGCCAGCAGAGGAGCGGGAAGTTGGCCAGATACGCAGTATTTT.

The rearrangement links TRBV7-3 to TRBJ2-1, with D perhaps TRBD1 (6 bases). Germline V lookup: CDR1 SGHTA, CDR2 FQGTGA. The CDR3 sequence is 16 residues long. The V gene lost 5 bases and the J gene lost 1 base, with 15 bases spanning the gap. In DNA, the CDR3 is TGTGCCAGCAGCGACCGGGACAAACCTTCCTACAATGAGCAGTTCTTC. Protein sequence: CASSDRDKPSYNEQFF.

This chain uses TRBV19 with TRBJ1-1; a weak D match, TRBD1 (5 bases). CDR1 and CDR2 from the germline V gene are LNHDA and SQIVND (reference sequence). Trimming took off 5 bases at V and 5 bases at J, with 15 bases between the two ends. This CDR3 comprises 14 residues. In DNA, the CDR3 is TGTGCCAGTAGTCCCCAGGGCTTTGGGACTGAAGCTTTCTTT. Its translation is CASSPQGFGTEAFF.

The rearrangement joins TRBV30 to TRBJ2-7; 9 bases agree with TRBD1. After removal of 2 bases from V and 4 bases from J, the junction contained 15 bases not matched to a gene. The CDR3 spans 17 residues. Looked up from germline, CDR1 is GTSNPN and CDR2 is SVGIG (reference sequence). Here the CDR3 reads CAWSPSPGQGPGYEQYF. CDR3 bases: TGTGCCTGGAGTCCCTCCCCGGGACAGGGTCCTGGGTACGAGCAGTACTTC.